The source of this T cell receptor beta chain is a study of control samples from healthy donors and cancer patients. V was clipped by 5 bases and J by 9 bases, with 13 bases between them. The germline CDR1 and CDR2 sequences are KGHDR and SFDVKD. The CDR3 is made up of 13 amino acids. Profiling relied on immunoSEQ multiplex PCR, and the TCRdb table lists in-frame clones only, not all of them. Here the sample spans 100,000 to 150,000 clones, 90% being singletons. V usage is TRBV24-1 and J usage is TRBJ1-5, with D unresolved. The sequence derives from a man younger than 35 in good health. Sequenced material: blood. CDR3 amino acids: CATSGAGNGPQHF. For the CDR3, the DNA is TGTGCCACCAGTGGGGCCGGGAACGGGCCCCAGCATTTT.